The 14 T cell receptor beta chains below all came from one sample that was sequenced in a study of T cell responses to AZD1222 COVID-19 vaccine (dated by TCRdb to the early 2020s). The time point label for this specimen denotes: baseline before first vaccination. Library creation used the immunoSEQ multiplex PCR assay. This is the immuneACCESS table as TCRdb keeps it, with only in-frame sequences that have V and J called. A part of the clones is gone; compared with another copy, unresolved V genes explain less than half, and the rest is unexplained. The sample has around 80,000 clones on record, about 88% of them singletons. Of the sample, roughly a tenth is held by the ten largest clones. The input for sequencing was peripheral blood, taken on day 0 of AZD1222 vaccination. The receptors come from an adult in good health.

This clone showed up just a few times. The chain joins TRBV29-1 to TRBJ2-1, with 14 bases that match TRBD2. Germline CDR1 reads SQVTM; CDR2 reads ANQGSEA. The trim removed 4 bases at V and 7 bases at J, leaving 9 bases unmatched. CDR3 length: 16 amino acids. The DNA of the CDR3 is TGCAGCGTTGCTCTGGGACTAGCGGGAGTGGGAAATGAGCAGTTCTTC. Its translation: CSVALGLAGVGNEQFF.

The chain uses TRBV5-6 and TRBJ1-6; 8 bases align to TRBD1. V shed 9 bases, J shed 6 bases, and the junction held 8 bases outside the gene matches. This CDR3 has 14 amino acids. Germline V gene sequence: CDR1 SGHDT, CDR2 YYEEEE. CDR3 loop: CATHRGESNSPLHF. The CDR3 DNA reads TGTGCCACCCACAGGGGGGAAAGTAATTCACCCCTCCACTTT. The whole variable domain, remainder taken from reference TRBV5-6 and TRBJ1-6, is DAGVTQSPTHLIKTRGQQVTLRCSPKSGHDTVSWYQQALGQGPQFIFQYYEEEERQRGNFPDRFSGHQFPNYSSELNVNALLLGDSALYLCATHRGESNSPLHFGNGTRLTVT.

The rearrangement uses TRBV5-1 and TRBJ2-3; D could derive from TRBD1 or TRBD2 (7 bases each). The germline CDR1 and CDR2 sequences are SGHRS and YFSETQ. The CDR3 has 16 amino acids. With 0 bases removed from V and 2 bases from J, the gap between germline ends came to 13 bases. The CDR3 region is CASSLGRGGTTDTQYF. The CDR3, as DNA: TGCGCCAGCAGCTTGGGCAGGGGGGGAACCACAGATACGCAGTATTTT.

This clone was recorded a few times. The chain is built from TRBV9 and TRBJ2-3, with 8 bases fitting TRBD2. Germline lookup yields CDR1 SGDLS and CDR2 YYNGEE. The CDR3 spans 16 residues. With 2 bases clipped from V and 6 bases from J, the junction kept 11 bases outside the gene matches. CDR3 residues: CASSVLTGRAGDTQYF. The CDR3 nucleotides are TGTGCCAGCAGCGTCTTAACCGGGAGGGCCGGGGATACGCAGTATTTT.

This clone appeared a single time. This chain connects TRBV6-1 to TRBJ1-2, with D unclear. Looked up from germline, CDR1 is MNHNS and CDR2 is SASEGT. The CDR3 runs 11 residues. V gave up 3 bases and J gave up 6 bases, with 5 bases separating them. The CDR3 nucleotides read TGTGCCAGCAGTGACGGACATGGCTACACCTTC. Protein sequence: CASSDGHGYTF.

V and J are TRBV9 and TRBJ2-6; D remains unclear. Germline lookup yields CDR1 SGDLS and CDR2 YYNGEE. The CDR3 has 16 residues. The ends were cut back, 1 base at V and 4 bases at J, with 12 bases in the middle. CDR3 DNA sequence: TGTGCCAGCAGCGTATCCCCCGTCAACGGGGCCAACGTCCTGACTTTC. It yields the protein CASSVSPVNGANVLTF. The variable domain in full, completed from reference TRBV9 and TRBJ2-6, reads DSGVTQTPKHLITATGQRVTLRCSPRSGDLSVYWYQQSLDQGLQFLIQYYNGEERAKGNILERFSAQQFPDLHSELNLSSLELGDSALYFCASSVSPVNGANVLTFGAGSRLTVL.

The V and J genes are TRBV11-2 and TRBJ2-2; D gene ambiguous. Germline V gene sequence: CDR1 SGHAT, CDR2 FQNNGV. V was trimmed by 5 bases and J by 4 bases, leaving 11 bases between them. There are 14 residues in the CDR3. CDR3 nucleotide sequence: TGTGCCAGCAGCCCAGTGGGCTCCACCGGGGAGCTGTTTTTT. It is translated as CASSPVGSTGELFF.

The chain uses TRBV15 and TRBJ1-2; tentative D call: TRBD1 (5 bases). CDR1 is LNHNV and CDR2 is YYDKDF in the germline V gene (reference sequence). CDR3 length: 14 amino acids. V dropped 1 base and J dropped 1 base, with 7 bases sitting between them. CDR3 amino acids: CATSRGGVNYGYTF. In DNA form, the CDR3 reads TGTGCCACCAGCAGAGGGGGGGTTAACTATGGCTACACCTTC.

The CDR3, as DNA: TGTGCCAGCAGCTTAGGTTCGGGACTAGCGGGGCCCAGCGGGGAGCTGTTTTTT. Its protein is CASSLGSGLAGPSGELFF. V gene TRBV11-3 combines with J gene TRBJ2-2; 13 bases map to TRBD2. The germline gives CDR1 SGHNT, CDR2 YENEEA. J gave up 7 bases and V 1 base, and 9 bases lay outside the gene matches. The CDR3 loop spans 18 amino acids. The full variable domain, completed using reference TRBV11-3 and TRBJ2-2, is EAGVVQSPRYKIIEKKQPVAFWCNPISGHNTLYWYLQNLGQGPELLIRYENEEAVDDSQLPKDRFSAERLKGVDSTLKIQPAELGDSAVYLCASSLGSGLAGPSGELFFGEGSRLTVL.

CDR3 coding DNA: TGTGCCAGCTCACCGGGGCTCACGGGCTATGGCTACACCTTC. Protein: CASSPGLTGYGYTF. The V call is TRBV18, the J call TRBJ1-2, with D perhaps matching TRBD1 (5 bases). Per the germline V gene, CDR1 is KGHSH and CDR2 is LQKENI. V lost 3 bases, J lost 4 bases, and 12 bases lay in between. The CDR3 totals 14 residues. The complete variable domain, with remaining parts taken from reference TRBV18 and TRBJ1-2, reads NAGVMQNPRHLVRRRGQEARLRCSPMKGHSHVYWYRQLPEEGLKFMVYLQKENIIDESGMPKERFSAEFPKEGPSILRIQQVVRGDSAAYFCASSPGLTGYGYTFGSGTRLTVV.

The chain is built from TRBV11-2 and TRBJ1-4; D gene ambiguous. This CDR3 region has 13 residues. CDR1 SGHAT and CDR2 FQNNGV come from the germline V gene. Deletions cut 5 bases from V and 12 bases from J, with 16 bases between. The CDR3 region has the DNA TGTGCCAGCAGCCCAGCGGGCTGGTCCCAACTGTTTTTT. This gives the protein CASSPAGWSQLFF.

The CDR3 sequence: CASSTGSGTASYNEQFF. In DNA form, the CDR3 reads TGTGCCAGCTCAACGGGGAGTGGGACGGCTTCCTACAATGAGCAGTTCTTC. The V gene is TRBV18, the J gene TRBJ2-1, with D perhaps TRBD1 or TRBD2 (5 bases each). The V end lost 5 bases, the J end lost 1 base, and 18 bases lay between the germline ends. The length of the CDR3 is 17 residues. Germline V gene lookup returns CDR1 KGHSH and CDR2 LQKENI.

CDR3 sequence reads: CSVPRQGLGVGTQYF. The CDR3 nucleotides are TGCAGCGTCCCCAGGCAGGGCTTAGGGGTTGGTACGCAGTATTTT. This chain connects TRBV29-1 to TRBJ2-3, with D maybe TRBD1 (5 bases). Germline V gene sequence: CDR1 SQVTM, CDR2 ANQGSEA. V lost 6 bases and J 8 bases, leaving 24 bases between the germline ends. There are 15 residues in the CDR3.

The chain carries TRBV18 and TRBJ2-2, with 14 bases that match TRBD2. The ends lost 3 bases at V and 0 bases at J; junction bases unmatched: 0. CDR1 and CDR2 from the germline V gene are KGHSH and LQKENI. The length of the CDR3 is 17 residues. The CDR3 protein is CASSPGLAGANTGELFF. DNA for the CDR3: TGTGCCAGCTCACCGGGACTAGCGGGGGCGAACACCGGGGAGCTGTTTTTT.